This TCR beta chain is drawn from a study of a mutant IDH1 vaccine in newly diagnosed glioma. Study-wide background: Vaccines were begun 4-6 weeks after radiotherapy alone, or with temozolomide cycles.

Time point reported: week 11, during vaccination. The content of each vaccine dose was 300 ug of mutant IDH1 20-mer peptide, and topical imiquimod accompanied it. Regarding the study as a whole: The vaccine induced immune responses, and these occurred in around 93% of patients. Changes to the top peripheral T cell clonotypes appeared unrelated to pseudoprogression.

Points on this clone: Its antigen is unidentified.

Only in-frame clones appear in the TCRdb table, and some are missing; sequencing was by immunoSEQ multiplex PCR. The sample lists 45,000 to 65,000 clones, roughly 90% occurring once. The TCR originated in a man aged 50-60 years with glioma. The input for sequencing was PBMCs, taken from a glioma patient whose treatment included an IDH1 peptide vaccine.

Written as DNA, the CDR3 is TGTGCCAGTAGTACCCCAGGGATGATGAACACTGAAGCTTTCTTT. The encoded protein is CASSTPGMMNTEAFF. The V gene is TRBV19, the J gene TRBJ1-1; D is perhaps TRBD1 (5 bases). The germline V and J ends were trimmed by 4 bases and 0 bases, with 12 bases remaining between them. This CDR3 region has 15 residues. CDR1 and CDR2 (germline): LNHDA, SQIVND (reference sequence).